The present T cell receptor beta chain was sequenced within a study of early T cells in non-severe SARS-CoV-2 infection (dated by TCRdb to about 2021). Study-wide context: Because TCR sequencing was done on bulk RNA from unsorted whole blood, the alpha and beta chains could not be paired. Broader findings and caveats from the paper: VDJdb matching was skewed toward anti-spike CD8 responses and likely underestimated virus-specific expansions, missing private and CD4 specificities.

From the germline V gene (reference sequence), CDR1 is LGHDT and CDR2 is YNNKEL. V was cut back by 1 base and J by 3 bases, leaving a gap of 4 bases between them. The CDR3 contains 13 residues, cysteine and phenylalanine counted. The DNA shown is the 39-base CDR3, in frame from base 1. This was a case-control study nested in a cohort of healthcare workers in London, UK, who had nasopharyngeal swab PCR tests and blood samples taken every week. Healthcare workers were enrolled in the week of the UK lockdown, from 23 to 31 March 2020, and were followed every week for up to roughly 15 weeks. This clonotype appeared a few times. Its specific antigen is unknown. Base qualities are not provided; no much larger clone lies one nucleotide away. Libraries came from 5' RACE. The sequencing machine was a NextSeq 500. In the TCR library protocol, unique molecular identifiers were attached to individual cDNA molecules to correct for PCR bias and sequencing error. Sequencing covered both TCR alpha and beta chains, and within each sample the abundances of alpha and beta sequences were tightly co-correlated. Turning to the authors' computational methods: V gene, J gene and CDR3 annotation of TCR sequences was performed with Decombinator V4. Expanded TCRs were defined as changing significantly between any two time points under a Poisson model with p below 0.0001. TCR abundances were normalised to the total number of TCRs sequenced per sample and expressed as counts per million. TRAV1-2 paired with TRAJ12, TRAJ20 or TRAJ33 defined MAIT TCRs, while TRAV10 paired with TRAJ18 defined iNKT TCRs. VDJdb, accessed 1 November 2021, was searched for CMV, EBV and SARS-CoV-2 annotated TCRs, with TCRs annotated for multiple antigens excluded. The public reads were run again by TCRdb, first through fastp at Q25 and then through MiXCR, and only productive beta chains were kept. Each record represents a unique CDR3 protein, reported with the most common genes and DNA among its rows. It is TCRdb's table, rather than the study itself, that gives the V and J calls and clone size. The sample table lists more than 25,000 distinct CDR3 sequences, under 6.5% of them with a count of one. The ten largest clones represent roughly 13% of the sample.

The specimen sequenced was whole blood. This clonotype originated in an adult who was a healthcare worker with PCR-confirmed SARS-CoV-2 infection or an uninfected control (not recorded which). The chain employs TRBV3-1 and TRBJ1-3; the D gene assignment is ambiguous. The CDR3 region: CASSQGSGNTIYF. The bases are TGTGCCAGCAGCCAAGGGAGTGGAAACACCATATATTTT. When the CDR3 is completed using the reference TRBV3-1 and TRBJ1-3 genes on either side, the full variable domain is DTAVSQTPKYLVTQMGNDKSIKCEQNLGHDTMYWYKQDSKKFLKIMFSYNNKELIINETVPNRFSPKSPDKAHLNLHINSLELGDSAVYFCASSQGSGNTIYFGEGSWLTVV.